The TCR beta chain under discussion was sequenced for a study of regulatory T cells in long-lasting Graves disease. Study-wide findings and caveats: Persistent disease preferred TRBV28, TRBJ1-2 and TRBJ2-5. No thyroid tissue was studied; the work used peripheral blood only. Persistent Graves' patients possessed reduced TCR diversity relative to recently diagnosed ones.

The germline V and J ends were trimmed by 6 bases and 2 bases, with 17 bases remaining between them. This CDR3 region has 16 residues. CDR1 and CDR2 (germline): KGHSH, LQKENI. CDR3-region Arm-PCR and iRepertoire HTBI primers produced the TCR beta libraries. Study processing details: Overall, samples carried 62 TRBV and 15 or so TRBJ segments. Each CDR3 protein is one row after TCRdb ran MiXCR on the multiplex PCR reads. For this entry, the V and J calls and clone size follow TCRdb and not the study's own pipeline. This table has approximately 400,000 distinct CDR3 sequences, less than 25% appearing once. The time point was: persistent/refractory GD, antithyroid drugs over 5 years with positive TRAb. Preparation of the TCR library used RNA extracted from PBMCs. About this clonotype: The antigen remains unidentified.

The source of this sequence is a female donor with Graves disease. This chain links TRBV18 with TRBJ2-4; D possibly corresponds to TRBD2 (5 bases). The specimen was peripheral blood mononuclear cells (PBMCs), collected when the disease was refractory, from a patient treated with antithyroid drugs. CDR3 protein: CASSLNGGLSKNIQYF. The DNA of the CDR3 is TGTGCCAGCTCCCTAAATGGAGGTCTTTCCAAAAACATTCAGTACTTC. Based on the CDR3 plus reference TRBV18 and TRBJ2-4, the full variable domain is NAGVMQNPRHLVRRRGQEARLRCSPMKGHSHVYWYRQLPEEGLKFMVYLQKENIIDESGMPKERFSAEFPKEGPSILRIQQVVRGDSAAYFCASSLNGGLSKNIQYFGAGTRLSVL.